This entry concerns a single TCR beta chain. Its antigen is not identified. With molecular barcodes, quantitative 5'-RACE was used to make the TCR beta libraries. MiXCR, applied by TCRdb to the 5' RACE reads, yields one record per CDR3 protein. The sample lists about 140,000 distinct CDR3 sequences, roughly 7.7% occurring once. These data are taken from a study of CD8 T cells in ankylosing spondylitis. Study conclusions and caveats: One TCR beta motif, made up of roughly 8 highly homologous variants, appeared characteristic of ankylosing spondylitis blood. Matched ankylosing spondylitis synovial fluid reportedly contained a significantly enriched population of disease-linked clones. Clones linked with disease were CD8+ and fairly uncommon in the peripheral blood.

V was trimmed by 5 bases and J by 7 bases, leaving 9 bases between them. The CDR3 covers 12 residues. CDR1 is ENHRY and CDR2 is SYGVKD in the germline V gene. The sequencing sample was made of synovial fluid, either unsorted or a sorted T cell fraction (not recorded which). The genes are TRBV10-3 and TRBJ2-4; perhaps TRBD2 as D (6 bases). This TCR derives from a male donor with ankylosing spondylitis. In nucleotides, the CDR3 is TGTGCCATCAGTATGACTAGTAACATTCAGTACTTC. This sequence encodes CAISMTSNIQYF.